This is a list of T cell receptor beta chains from one sample in a study of Ad26.COV2.S vaccination and SARS-CoV-2 variants. This table comes from immunoSEQ multiplex PCR, and its TCRdb copy is limited to in-frame clones, with some not included. The sample shows fewer than 400,000 clones, 70% to 90% of them seen only once. Sequenced here: peripheral blood, sampled in a trial of Ad26.COV2.S vaccine versus placebo. These receptors came from a person between 18 and 60 years old who received the Ad26.COV2.S COVID-19 vaccine or a placebo. CDR3s include the opening cysteine and the closing phenylalanine or tryptophan. Fields, in order: V gene, J gene, clone size, D gene, CDR3 DNA, CDR3 protein. The D gene is left open where the match is weak. Rows give clone size only sometimes, using once, few, many, or a class for an expanded clone.

v_call: TRBV18; j_call: TRBJ2-7; clone_size: .; d_call: .; cdr3_nt: TGTGCCAGCTCACCAACGAGCCTGAGTGAGCAGTACTTC; cdr3_aa: CASSPTSLSEQYF
v_call: TRBV7-8; j_call: TRBJ2-7; clone_size: few; d_call: .; cdr3_nt: TGTGCCAGCAGCTTAAGGTCAGGGTACCTCTACGAGCAGTACTTC; cdr3_aa: CASSLRSGYLYEQYF
v_call: TRBV5-4; j_call: TRBJ2-1; clone_size: .; d_call: TRBD2; cdr3_nt: TGTGCCAGCAGCCCCGGAACGGGGGGGCTCAATGAGCAGTTCTTC; cdr3_aa: CASSPGTGGLNEQFF
v_call: TRBV6-5; j_call: TRBJ1-3; clone_size: .; d_call: TRBD1; cdr3_nt: TGTGCCATCCCGGGACAGGGATTGTCCGTATATTTT; cdr3_aa: CAIPGQGLSVYF
v_call: TRBV29-1; j_call: TRBJ2-2; clone_size: .; d_call: TRBD2; cdr3_nt: TGCAGCGTCAGGGACGGGGGGACGGGCACCGGGGAGCTGTTTTTT; cdr3_aa: CSVRDGGTGTGELFF
v_call: TRBV5-6; j_call: TRBJ1-2; clone_size: .; d_call: .; cdr3_nt: TGTGCCAGCAGCTTGAGGAACTATGGCTACACCTTC; cdr3_aa: CASSLRNYGYTF
v_call: TRBV30; j_call: TRBJ1-3; clone_size: once; d_call: .; cdr3_nt: TGTGCCTGGAGCCGAGACAGCTATTCTGGAAACACCATATATTTT; cdr3_aa: CAWSRDSYSGNTIYF
v_call: TRBV5-6; j_call: TRBJ1-3; clone_size: .; d_call: .; cdr3_nt: TGTGCCAGCAGCTTGGGACAGGTGGTAGGCACCATATATTTT; cdr3_aa: CASSLGQVVGTIYF
v_call: TRBV6-1; j_call: TRBJ2-2; clone_size: .; d_call: .; cdr3_nt: TGTGCCAGCAGTGAAGATAACAGCGCCAAAACGAACACCGGGGAGCTGTTTTTT; cdr3_aa: CASSEDNSAKTNTGELFF
v_call: TRBV7-2; j_call: TRBJ2-3; clone_size: .; d_call: TRBD2; cdr3_nt: TGTGCCAGCAGCATAGCGGGGGTTAGCACAGATACGCAGTATTTT; cdr3_aa: CASSIAGVSTDTQYF
v_call: TRBV11-2; j_call: TRBJ2-7; clone_size: few; d_call: .; cdr3_nt: TGTGCCAGCAGCTTAGGGCGACAGTCCGAGCAGTACTTC; cdr3_aa: CASSLGRQSEQYF
v_call: TRBV18; j_call: TRBJ1-4; clone_size: .; d_call: .; cdr3_nt: TGTGCCAGCTCACGACAGTCAACTAATGAAAAACTGTTTTTT; cdr3_aa: CASSRQSTNEKLFF
v_call: TRBV5-1; j_call: TRBJ2-3; clone_size: .; d_call: TRBD1; cdr3_nt: TGCGCCAGCAGCGAATCACAGGGGTGGACAGATACGCAGTATTTT; cdr3_aa: CASSESQGWTDTQYF
v_call: TRBV18; j_call: TRBJ2-4; clone_size: .; d_call: TRBD2; cdr3_nt: TGTGCCAGCTCCCGCGGACTAGCGGGGAACATTCAGTACTTC; cdr3_aa: CASSRGLAGNIQYF
v_call: TRBV3-1/TRBV3-2; j_call: TRBJ1-6; clone_size: .; d_call: TRBD1; cdr3_nt: TGTGCCAGCAGCCAGACAGGGGGCGTCGATTCACCCCTCCACTTT; cdr3_aa: CASSQTGGVDSPLHF
v_call: TRBV5-8; j_call: TRBJ2-4; clone_size: .; d_call: .; cdr3_nt: TGTGCCAGCAGCTTAGACAGCCTAGCCAAAAACATTCAGTACTTC; cdr3_aa: CASSLDSLAKNIQYF
v_call: TRBV11-2; j_call: TRBJ2-3; clone_size: .; d_call: TRBD2; cdr3_nt: TGTGCCCTCGGGGGGAGCGGGGGGGCGTTAGATACGCAGTATTTT; cdr3_aa: CALGGSGGALDTQYF
v_call: TRBV6-5; j_call: TRBJ1-1; clone_size: .; d_call: .; cdr3_nt: TGTGCCAGCAGTTACGACGGCCTGTTGAACACTGAAGCTTTCTTT; cdr3_aa: CASSYDGLLNTEAFF
v_call: TRBV19; j_call: TRBJ2-7; clone_size: .; d_call: .; cdr3_nt: TGTGCCAGCGGGGGACCATACGAGCAGTACTTC; cdr3_aa: CASGGPYEQYF
v_call: TRBV11-2; j_call: TRBJ1-2; clone_size: .; d_call: TRBD1; cdr3_nt: TGTGCCAGCAGCGGACAGGGGTCGAACTATGGCTACACCTTC; cdr3_aa: CASSGQGSNYGYTF
v_call: TRBV4-3; j_call: TRBJ2-5; clone_size: .; d_call: .; cdr3_nt: TGCGCCAGCAGCCAAGACACGTACCAAGAGACCCAGTACTTC; cdr3_aa: CASSQDTYQETQYF
v_call: TRBV6-2/TRBV6-3; j_call: TRBJ2-1; clone_size: .; d_call: .; cdr3_nt: TGTGCCAGCAGTTACGTACGGTCCGGCGATGAGCAGTTCTTC; cdr3_aa: CASSYVRSGDEQFF
v_call: TRBV3-1/TRBV3-2; j_call: TRBJ2-3; clone_size: .; d_call: .; cdr3_nt: TGTGCCAGCAGCCAAGATGCAGAAGGGTACTCTAGCACAGATACGCAGTATTTT; cdr3_aa: CASSQDAEGYSSTDTQYF
v_call: TRBV29-1; j_call: TRBJ2-5; clone_size: .; d_call: TRBD1; cdr3_nt: TGCAGCGTGAGCCCAGGGGGCCAAGAGACCCAGTACTTC; cdr3_aa: CSVSPGGQETQYF
v_call: TRBV12-3/TRBV12-4; j_call: TRBJ2-4; clone_size: .; d_call: TRBD1; cdr3_nt: TGTGCCAGCAGGAGGACAGGGGGGGTCATTCAGTACTTC; cdr3_aa: CASRRTGGVIQYF